This T cell receptor (beta chain) is from a study of T cell changes during pregnancy in multiple sclerosis. Generated by immunoSEQ multiplex PCR, the TCRdb table keeps only in-frame clones and is missing some. This sample has fewer than 40,000 clones, with 92% found just once. Germline CDR1 MNHEY, CDR2 SVGAGI. This CDR3 spans 15 amino acids. V lost 0 bases, J lost 3 bases, and 3 bases stayed unmatched. Sequences were derived from CD4+ T cells from peripheral blood mononuclear cells, sampled in the third trimester of pregnancy. The TCR sequence derives from a female donor with multiple sclerosis, enrolled in a pregnancy study. The V call is TRBV6-5, the J call TRBJ2-7, with TRBD1 identical over 9 bases. Written as DNA, the CDR3 is TGTGCCAGCAGTTACTCGTGGGGACAGGGCTACGAGCAGTACTTC. As protein: CASSYSWGQGYEQYF.